This TCR beta chain comes out of a study of PD-1 blockade in classical Hodgkin lymphoma (dated by TCRdb to 2018 to 2020). Concerning the study at large: Nivolumab dosing was 3 mg/kg intravenously every 2 weeks, continuing until either disease progression or unacceptable toxicity. A peripheral blood immune signature of response to PD-1 blockade in classical Hodgkin lymphoma was defined using TCR beta sequencing and CyTOF. General conclusions and limits of the study: A significant rise by C4D1 was seen in CD4+ but not CD8+ TCR diversity (p=0.0027 vs p=0.16), with the rise being most apparent in complete responders (p=0.02). Baseline TCR diversity was reported as lower in newly diagnosed patients than in healthy donors, and lower still in relapsed/refractory patients. Lower diversity was observed in patients in whom nivolumab was started less than 1 year after ASCT, and these patients were excluded from later analyses so that confounding by immune reconstitution would be avoided. Trial patients achieving complete response had baseline diversity similar to newly diagnosed patients, whereas partial responders and progressors had significantly lower diversity. The study covered only a single clinical trial cohort, and the causes of the repertoire differences, possibly disease activity or prior therapy, were still not defined.

CDR3 length: 16 amino acids, cysteine to phenylalanine. The DNA shown is the 48-base CDR3, in frame from base 1. CDR1 MDHEN and CDR2 SYDVKM were looked up in the germline V gene. Unmatched junction bases come to 16, with V trimmed by 6 bases and J by 9 bases. The Qiagen DNeasy kit was used to extract genomic DNA both from unsorted PBMCs and from the negatively selected CD4+ and CD8+ fractions. Using primers that anneal to V and J segments, immunoSEQ multiplex PCR amplified the TCR beta CDR3 regions. Amplification bias was minimized using a synthetic immune receptor repertoire, and residual bias was removed computationally after sequencing. Per the source publication's procedure: Custom Python scripts were used to quantify repertoire diversity as the Shannon entropy index. Unsorted, CD4+ and CD8+ repertoires were analyzed separately, except for combined analyses in which CD4+ and CD8+ sequences were merged in silico. Clonal expansion was defined as a frequency increase of at least 2-fold after treatment compared with C1D1, and clones undetected at baseline were assigned a pseudocount of 0.5. Clones with 0 or 1 copy at C1D1 were classified as singleton clones, and clones with 2 or more copies were classified as non-singleton clones. By matching protein sequences in sorted samples from the same patient, clones expanded in unsorted samples were annotated as CD4+, CD8+ or unknown. Wilcoxon tests on paired samples were used to test changes in diversity from C1D1 to C4D1. TCRdb holds this immuneACCESS table with in-frame rearrangements only. Some clones are missing; in checked studies, unresolved V genes explain under half, and the rest has no known cause. Clone size and the V and J calls come from that table; the DNA yielded D and trimming. The table for this sample lists some 96,000 clones; 65% to 85% of them were counted only once. The top ten hold approximately 12% of the sample.

To note about this clone: It lacks a known antigen. No qualities accompany the bases; no much larger clone lies one base away.

This specimen's time point label, per the study, means: cycle 1 day 1 (C1D1), immediately before nivolumab initiation. Every trial patient had relapsed after autologous stem cell transplantation, and cohorts A, B and C differed in prior brentuximab vedotin exposure. The trial cohort comprised some 60 patients with relapsed/refractory classical Hodgkin lymphoma whose best overall responses were complete response, partial response or progressive disease. Trial patients were treated with single-agent nivolumab in the multi-cohort phase II CheckMate 205 trial. Best overall response was determined by an independent review committee according to the 2007 International Working Group response criteria. PBMCs from the trial were collected at three points: immediately before nivolumab initiation (C1D1), and during therapy at cycle 2 day 1 and cycle 4 day 1. Peripheral blood was collected in 8 mL Vacutainer Cell Preparation Tubes, from which PBMCs were isolated by centrifugation and then cryopreserved.

Recombination linked TRBV28 to TRBJ1-5; 8 nucleotides in the junction match TRBD1. This TCR was recovered from a human donor with classical Hodgkin lymphoma. The specimen comprised peripheral blood mononuclear cells (PBMCs), sampled at baseline. The nucleotide sequence reads TGTGCCAGCAGAGAGGCCGGACAGGGTCGTTTGGGGCCCCAGCATTTT. Its coded protein is CASREAGQGRLGPQHF.